The clone carrying this T cell receptor (beta chain) was seen at least ten times. Its antigen is undetermined. cDNA was made by 5'RACE with 10-nucleotide random UMIs. TCRdb reprocessed the 5' RACE reads with MiXCR, giving one entry per CDR3 protein. The repertoire holds roughly 76,000 distinct CDR3 sequences, with 13% to 15% as singletons. The V gene's germline CDR1 is KGHDR and CDR2 SFDVKD. The CDR3 contains 16 residues. V dropped 4 bases and J dropped 7; count of bases not matched to a gene: 6. These data come from a study of neurological immune-mediated disorders. Points from the study as a whole: HTLV-1-associated myelopathy ranked highest for TCR clonal expansion and multiple sclerosis lowest, beneath healthy controls.

The healthy controls volunteered at a blood bank in Maryland, USA. Unsorted libraries used 2 million PBMCs kept at -80 degrees C. The receptor comes from a woman in her 50s in good health. The source material was PBMCs. The gene calls are TRBV24-1 and TRBJ2-1, with TRBD2 matching over 13 bases. The CDR3 spells CATSDPGLAGVNEQFF. CDR3 nucleotides: TGTGCCACCAGTGACCCTGGACTAGCGGGGGTGAATGAGCAGTTCTTC.